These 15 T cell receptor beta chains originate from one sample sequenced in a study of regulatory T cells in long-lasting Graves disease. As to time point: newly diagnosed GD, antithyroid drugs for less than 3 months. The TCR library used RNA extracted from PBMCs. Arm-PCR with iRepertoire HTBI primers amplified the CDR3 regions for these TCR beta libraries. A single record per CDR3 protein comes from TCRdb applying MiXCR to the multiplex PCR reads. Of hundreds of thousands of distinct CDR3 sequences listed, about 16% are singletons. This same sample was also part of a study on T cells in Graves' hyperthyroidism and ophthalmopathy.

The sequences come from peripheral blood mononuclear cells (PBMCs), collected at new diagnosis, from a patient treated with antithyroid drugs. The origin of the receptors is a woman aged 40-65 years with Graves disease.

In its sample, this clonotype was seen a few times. CDR3 residues: CASSVVGDSGNTIYF. CDR3 in DNA: TGTGCCAGCAGCGTAGTGGGTGACTCTGGAAACACCATATATTTT. This sequence joins TRBV9 and TRBJ1-3; D is unresolved. Germline CDR1 SGDLS, CDR2 YYNGEE. Trimming pared 0 bases from V and 0 bases from J, leaving 7 bases between. This CDR3 is 15 amino acids long.

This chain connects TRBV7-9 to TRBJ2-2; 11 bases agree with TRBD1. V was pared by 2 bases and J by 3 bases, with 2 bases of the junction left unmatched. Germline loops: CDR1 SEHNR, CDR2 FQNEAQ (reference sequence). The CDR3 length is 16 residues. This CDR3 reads CASSLWTGGDTGELFF. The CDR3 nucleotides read TGTGCCAGCAGCTTATGGACAGGGGGCGACACCGGGGAGCTGTTTTTT.

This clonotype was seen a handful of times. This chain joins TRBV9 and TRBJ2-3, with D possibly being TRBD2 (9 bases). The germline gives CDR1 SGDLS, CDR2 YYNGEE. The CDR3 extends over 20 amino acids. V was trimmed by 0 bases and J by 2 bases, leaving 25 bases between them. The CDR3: CASSVEAGGPGDRITDTQYF. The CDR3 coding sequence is TGTGCCAGCAGCGTAGAAGCGGGGGGACCGGGGGACAGGATCACAGATACGCAGTATTTT.

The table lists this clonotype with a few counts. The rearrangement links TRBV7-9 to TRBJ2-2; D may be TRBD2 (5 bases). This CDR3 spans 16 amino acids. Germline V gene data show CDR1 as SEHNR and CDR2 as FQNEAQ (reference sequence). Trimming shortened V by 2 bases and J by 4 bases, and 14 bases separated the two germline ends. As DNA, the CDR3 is TGTGCCAGCAGCTTAATACGCGGGCTTAGCACCGGGGAGCTGTTTTTT. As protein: CASSLIRGLSTGELFF. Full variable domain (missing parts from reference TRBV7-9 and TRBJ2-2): DTGVSQNPRHKITKRGQNVTFRCDPISEHNRLYWYRQTLGQGPEFLTYFQNEAQLEKSRLLSDRFSAERPKGSFSTLEIQRTEQGDSAMYLCASSLIRGLSTGELFFGEGSRLTVL.

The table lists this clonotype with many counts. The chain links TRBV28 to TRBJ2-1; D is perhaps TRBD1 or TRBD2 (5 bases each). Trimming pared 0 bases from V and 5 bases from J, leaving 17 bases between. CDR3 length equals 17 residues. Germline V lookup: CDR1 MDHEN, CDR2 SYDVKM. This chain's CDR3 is CASSLWEMGTINNEQFF. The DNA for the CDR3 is TGTGCCAGCAGTTTATGGGAGATGGGGACGATTAACAATGAGCAGTTCTTC.

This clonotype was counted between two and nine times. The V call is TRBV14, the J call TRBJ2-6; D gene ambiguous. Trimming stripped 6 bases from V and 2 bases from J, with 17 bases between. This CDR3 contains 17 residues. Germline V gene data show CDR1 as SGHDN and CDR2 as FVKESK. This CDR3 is CASRLTLGFPGANVLTF. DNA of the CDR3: TGTGCCAGCAGACTGACCCTAGGGTTCCCTGGGGCCAACGTCCTGACTTTC.

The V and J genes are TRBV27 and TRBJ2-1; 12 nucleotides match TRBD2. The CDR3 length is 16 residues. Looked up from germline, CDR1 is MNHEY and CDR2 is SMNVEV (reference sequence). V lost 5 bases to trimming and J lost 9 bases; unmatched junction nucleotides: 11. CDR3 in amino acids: CASSLLASGGVGEQFF. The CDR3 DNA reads TGTGCCAGCAGTCTATTAGCTAGCGGGGGGGTCGGTGAGCAGTTCTTC.

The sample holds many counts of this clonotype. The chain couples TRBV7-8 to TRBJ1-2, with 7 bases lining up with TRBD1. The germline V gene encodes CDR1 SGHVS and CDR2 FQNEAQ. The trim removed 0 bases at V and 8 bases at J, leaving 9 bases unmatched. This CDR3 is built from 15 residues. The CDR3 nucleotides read TGTGCCAGCAGCTTAGCGGACAGGCAACTGGGCGGCTACACCTTC. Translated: CASSLADRQLGGYTF.

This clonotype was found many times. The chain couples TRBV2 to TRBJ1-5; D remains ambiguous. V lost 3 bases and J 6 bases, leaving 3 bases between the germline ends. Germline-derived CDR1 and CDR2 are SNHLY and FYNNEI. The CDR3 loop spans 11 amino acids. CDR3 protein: CASSDSQPQHF. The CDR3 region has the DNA TGTGCCAGCAGTGACAGTCAGCCCCAGCATTTT.

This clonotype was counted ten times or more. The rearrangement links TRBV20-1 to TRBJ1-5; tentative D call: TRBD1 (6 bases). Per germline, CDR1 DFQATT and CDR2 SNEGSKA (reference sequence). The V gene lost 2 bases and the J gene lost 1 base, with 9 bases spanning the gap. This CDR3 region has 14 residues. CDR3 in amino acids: CSARPQGSNQPQHF. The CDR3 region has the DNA TGCAGTGCTAGACCTCAGGGGAGCAATCAGCCCCAGCATTTT.

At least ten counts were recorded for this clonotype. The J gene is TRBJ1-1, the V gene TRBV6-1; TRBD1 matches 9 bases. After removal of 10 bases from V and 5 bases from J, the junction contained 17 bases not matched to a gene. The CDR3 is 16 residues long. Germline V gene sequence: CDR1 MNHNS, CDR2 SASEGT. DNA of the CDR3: TGTGCCACCTCGAGGGGACAGGGAGAGGGAGTGACTGAAGCTTTCTTT. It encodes CATSRGQGEGVTEAFF.

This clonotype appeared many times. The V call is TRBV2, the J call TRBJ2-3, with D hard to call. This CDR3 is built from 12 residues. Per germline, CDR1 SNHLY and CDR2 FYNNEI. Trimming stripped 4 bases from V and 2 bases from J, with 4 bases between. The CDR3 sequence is CASSAFTDTQYF. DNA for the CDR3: TGTGCCAGCAGTGCCTTCACAGATACGCAGTATTTT.

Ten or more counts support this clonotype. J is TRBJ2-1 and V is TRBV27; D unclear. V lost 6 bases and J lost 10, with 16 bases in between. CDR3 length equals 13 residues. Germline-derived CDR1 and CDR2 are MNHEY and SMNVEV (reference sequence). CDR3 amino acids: CASSAALSREQFF. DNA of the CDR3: TGTGCCAGCAGCGCCGCTCTCTCAAGGGAGCAGTTCTTC.

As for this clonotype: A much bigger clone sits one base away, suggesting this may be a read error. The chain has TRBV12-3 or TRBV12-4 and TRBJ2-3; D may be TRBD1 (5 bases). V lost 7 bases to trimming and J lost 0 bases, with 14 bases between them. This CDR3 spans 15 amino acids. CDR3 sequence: CASNRWTPSTDTQYF. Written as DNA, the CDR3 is TGTGCCAGCAATAGGTGGACACCGAGCACAGATACGCAGTATTTT.

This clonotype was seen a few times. CDR3 DNA sequence: TGTGCCAGCAACGAGGCAGTTTATAGCAATCAGCCCCAGCATTTT. Encoded protein: CASNEAVYSNQPQHF. V usage is TRBV2 and J usage is TRBJ1-5; D call uncertain. V was cut by 7 bases and J by 0 bases, with 13 bases left in between. Looked up from germline, CDR1 is SNHLY and CDR2 is FYNNEI. CDR3 size: 15 residues.